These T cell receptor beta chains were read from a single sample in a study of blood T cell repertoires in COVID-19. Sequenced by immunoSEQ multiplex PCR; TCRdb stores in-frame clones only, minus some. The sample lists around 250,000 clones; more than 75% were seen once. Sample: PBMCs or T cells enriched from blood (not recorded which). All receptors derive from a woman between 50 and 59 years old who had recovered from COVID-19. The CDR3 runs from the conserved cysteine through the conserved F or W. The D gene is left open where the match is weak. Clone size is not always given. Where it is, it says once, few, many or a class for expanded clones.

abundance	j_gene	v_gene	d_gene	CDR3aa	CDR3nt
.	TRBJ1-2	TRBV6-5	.	CASSLDGTNYGYTF	TGTGCCAGCAGCTTAGACGGGACTAACTATGGCTACACCTTC
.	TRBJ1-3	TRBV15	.	CATSRDGGDISGNTIYF	TGTGCCACCAGCAGAGATGGAGGGGATATCTCTGGAAACACCATATATTTT
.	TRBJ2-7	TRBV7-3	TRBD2	CASSPRGGDSYEQYF	TGTGCCAGCAGCCCCCGGGGAGGGGATTCCTACGAGCAGTACTTC
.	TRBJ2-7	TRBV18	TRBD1	CASSQTGTGLEQYF	TGTGCCAGCTCACAAACCGGGACAGGGCTCGAGCAGTACTTC
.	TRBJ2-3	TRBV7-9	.	CASSPPGGPHIHTQYF	TGTGCCAGCAGCCCCCCGGGGGGCCCCCACATCCATACGCAGTATTTT
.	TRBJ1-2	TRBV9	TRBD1	CASSATGTGLGYTF	TGTGCCAGCAGCGCCACCGGGACAGGGCTAGGCTACACCTTC
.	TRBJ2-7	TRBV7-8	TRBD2	CASNPTSGSPTGIEQYF	TGTGCCAGCAACCCAACTAGCGGGAGCCCTACGGGGATCGAGCAGTACTTC
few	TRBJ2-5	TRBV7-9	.	CASTPGGIQETQYF	TGTGCCAGCACCCCTGGGGGGATCCAAGAGACCCAGTACTTC
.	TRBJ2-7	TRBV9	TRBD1	CASSAEDRGFYEQYF	TGTGCCAGCAGCGCGGAGGACAGGGGTTTCTACGAGCAGTACTTC
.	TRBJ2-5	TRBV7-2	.	CASSSRGKVKETQYF	TGTGCCAGCAGCTCCAGGGGCAAAGTTAAAGAGACCCAGTACTTC
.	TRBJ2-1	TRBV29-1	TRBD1	CSVNRDRAYNEQFF	TGCAGCGTTAACCGGGACAGGGCTTACAATGAGCAGTTCTTC
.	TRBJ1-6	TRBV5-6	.	CASRRGSANSPLHF	TGTGCCAGCAGACGGGGGTCAGCCAATTCACCCCTCCACTTT
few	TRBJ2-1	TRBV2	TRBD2	CASRRLAGDYNEQFF	TGTGCCAGCAGGAGACTAGCGGGGGACTACAATGAGCAGTTCTTC
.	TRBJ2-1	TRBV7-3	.	CASSLRSNTQGGDEQFF	TGTGCCAGCAGCTTAAGGAGCAATACCCAAGGGGGAGATGAGCAGTTCTTC
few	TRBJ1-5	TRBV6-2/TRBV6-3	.	CASSYSRGRGNQPQHF	TGTGCCAGCAGTTACTCACGGGGTAGGGGCAATCAGCCCCAGCATTTT
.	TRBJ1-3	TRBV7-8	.	CASSPYRGSWNTIYF	TGTGCCAGCAGCCCTTATCGGGGTTCGTGGAACACCATATATTTT
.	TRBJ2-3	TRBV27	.	CASSLNVVLDTQYF	TGTGCCAGCAGTTTAAATGTTGTCCTGGATACGCAGTATTTT
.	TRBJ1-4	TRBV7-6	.	CASSRGGDEKLFF	TGTGCAAGCAGCCGGGGAGGTGATGAAAAACTGTTTTTT
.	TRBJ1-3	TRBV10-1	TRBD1	CASSDAGQGDGTGNTIYF	TGCGCCAGCAGTGATGCCGGACAGGGGGATGGGACTGGAAACACCATATATTTT
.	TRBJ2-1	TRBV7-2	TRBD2	CASSGTSGIEQFF	TGTGCCAGCAGCGGGACTAGCGGAATTGAGCAGTTCTTC
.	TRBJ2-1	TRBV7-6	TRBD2	CASSFSGSSYNEQFF	TGTGCCAGCAGCTTCAGCGGGAGCTCCTACAATGAGCAGTTCTTC
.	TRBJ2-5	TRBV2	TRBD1	CASYRQGARETQYF	TGTGCCAGTTATAGACAGGGGGCGCGGGAGACCCAGTACTTC
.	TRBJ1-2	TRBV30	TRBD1	CAWSHRDREVYGYTF	TGTGCCTGGAGTCACCGGGACAGGGAAGTTTATGGCTACACCTTC
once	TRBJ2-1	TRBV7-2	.	CASSAGQLREQFF	TGTGCCAGCAGCGCAGGACAGCTTAGGGAGCAGTTCTTC
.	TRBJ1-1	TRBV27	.	CASSFLAGNTEAFF	TGTGCCAGCAGTTTCCTTGCAGGAAACACTGAAGCTTTCTTT
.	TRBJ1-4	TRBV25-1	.	CASSRAKGEKLFF	TGTGCCAGCAGCCGGGCGAAGGGGGAAAAACTGTTTTTT
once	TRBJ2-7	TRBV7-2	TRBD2	CASSLAPSGRAYEQYF	TGTGCCAGCAGCTTAGCGCCTAGCGGGAGGGCCTACGAGCAGTACTTC
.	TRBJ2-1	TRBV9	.	CASSGTPYYNEQFF	TGTGCCAGCAGCGGGACACCTTACTACAATGAGCAGTTCTTC
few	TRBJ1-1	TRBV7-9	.	CASSRQTEAFF	TGTGCCAGCAGCCGACAGACTGAAGCTTTCTTT
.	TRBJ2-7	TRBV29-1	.	CSVEESSYEQYF	TGCAGCGTTGAGGAGAGCTCCTACGAGCAGTACTTC
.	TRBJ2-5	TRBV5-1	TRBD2	CASSLRTSQETQYF	TGCGCCAGCAGCTTACGGACTAGTCAAGAGACCCAGTACTTC
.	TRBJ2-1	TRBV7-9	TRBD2	CASSSKSLGPGTSNEQFF	TGTGCCAGCAGCTCCAAGTCGTTAGGGCCCGGGACTAGCAATGAGCAGTTCTTC
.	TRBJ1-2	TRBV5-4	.	CASSLGPGHVPNYGYTF	TGTGCCAGCAGCTTGGGCCCCGGACATGTTCCTAACTATGGCTACACCTTC
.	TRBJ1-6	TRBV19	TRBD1	CASRFGQANNSPLHF	TGTGCCAGTAGATTCGGACAGGCGAATAATTCACCCCTCCACTTT
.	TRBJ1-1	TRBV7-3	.	CASSLLADTEAFF	TGTGCCAGCAGCTTACTCGCGGACACTGAAGCTTTCTTT
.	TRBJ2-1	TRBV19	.	CASSMSWRSSQFF	TGTGCCAGTAGTATGTCGTGGAGGTCCTCCCAGTTCTTC
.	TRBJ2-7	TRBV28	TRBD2	CASSPGGSLHEQYF	TGTGCCAGCAGTCCCGGGGGGAGCCTGCACGAGCAGTACTTC
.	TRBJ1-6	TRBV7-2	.	CASSYNYNSPLHF	TGTGCCAGCAGCTACAACTATAATTCACCCCTCCACTTT
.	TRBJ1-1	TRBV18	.	CASSPPGSEAFF	TGTGCCAGCTCACCTCCGGGGAGCGAAGCTTTCTTT
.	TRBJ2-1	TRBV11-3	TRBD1	CASSLFGTGANEQFF	TGTGCCAGCAGCTTATTTGGGACAGGGGCCAATGAGCAGTTCTTC
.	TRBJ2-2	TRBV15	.	CATSRERGLNTGELFF	TGTGCCACCAGCAGAGAAAGGGGTCTTAACACCGGGGAGCTGTTTTTT
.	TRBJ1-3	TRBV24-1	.	CATTQGTRGNTIYF	TGTGCCACCACCCAGGGTACGAGGGGAAACACCATATATTTT
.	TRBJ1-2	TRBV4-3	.	CASSQDVPSGVGGYTF	TGCGCCAGCAGCCAAGATGTCCCCTCAGGGGTTGGAGGCTACACCTTC
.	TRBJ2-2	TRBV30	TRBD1	CAWSNDDPGQGLWLFF	TGTGCCTGGAGTAATGATGATCCGGGACAGGGGTTATGGCTGTTTTTT
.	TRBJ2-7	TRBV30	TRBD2	CAWSDPHYRGGLYEQYF	TGTGCCTGGAGTGACCCCCATTATCGCGGGGGGCTGTACGAGCAGTACTTC
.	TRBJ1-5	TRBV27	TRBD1	CASGQGGQPQHF	TGTGCCAGTGGACAGGGGGGTCAGCCCCAGCATTTT
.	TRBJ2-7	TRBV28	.	CASSLVRGSSYEQYF	TGTGCCAGCAGTTTAGTTCGAGGGAGCTCCTACGAGCAGTACTTC
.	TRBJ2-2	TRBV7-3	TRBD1	CASSRQGATGELFF	TGTGCCAGCAGCCGACAGGGGGCGACCGGGGAGCTGTTTTTT
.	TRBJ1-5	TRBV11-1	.	CASSTGPRGAQHF	TGTGCCAGCAGCACAGGGCCCCGGGGGGCCCAGCATTTT
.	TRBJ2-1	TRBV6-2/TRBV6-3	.	CASSWAGYNEQFF	TGTGCCAGCAGTTGGGCAGGCTACAATGAGCAGTTCTTC
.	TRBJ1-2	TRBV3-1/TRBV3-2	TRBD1	CASSLQGGRGLANYGYTF	TGTGCCAGCAGCCTCCAAGGCGGCAGGGGGTTAGCTAACTATGGCTACACCTTC
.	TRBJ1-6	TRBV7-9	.	CASSLGILASENSPLHF	TGTGCCAGCAGCTTAGGCATCCTCGCCTCCGAGAATTCACCCCTCCACTTT
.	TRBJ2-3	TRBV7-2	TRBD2	CASSLSYLGGDTQYF	TGTGCCAGCAGCTTGTCGTACCTCGGGGGGGATACGCAGTATTTT
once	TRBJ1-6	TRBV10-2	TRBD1	CAIRVGDRVNSPLHF	TGCGCCATCAGGGTCGGGGACAGGGTTAATTCACCCCTCCACTTT